This TCR beta chain was recovered during a study of cytomegalovirus exposure and HLA in healthy donors. Regarding the study as a whole: Most subjects had HLA-A and HLA-B alleles reportedly predicted accurately by TCR beta sequences. In a later analysis, a genetic analysis reported fewer productive-TCR N-insertions in an Asian-associated ancestry cluster than the cohort average. Later work showed greater clonal expansion in HLA-associated TCR beta chains than in equally common others.

A note on this clone: Antigen unknown.

Both 60 Vbeta primers and 13 Jbeta primers went into the PCR. Sequencing was performed with immunoSEQ multiplex PCR; in TCRdb, only in-frame clones are kept and a portion is missing. The table shows around 130,000 clones, with 82% occurring only once. The sample taken for sequencing was PBMCs. The TCR sequence derives from a male donor in good health and CMV-seropositive.

The CDR3 DNA sequence: TGTGCCAGCAGTATACAGGGCCTAGAACAGCCCCAGCATTTT. Protein product: CASSIQGLEQPQHF. V is TRBV5-4 and J is TRBJ1-5; D possibly corresponds to TRBD1 (6 bases). Germline CDR1 is SGHNT and CDR2 is YYREEE (reference sequence). With 5 bases removed from V and 7 bases from J, the gap between germline ends came to 16 bases. CDR3 length equals 14 residues.